Listed below are T cell receptor beta chains from one sample, sequenced in a study of blood T cell repertoires in COVID-19. This table comes from immunoSEQ multiplex PCR, and its TCRdb copy is limited to in-frame clones, with some not included. The sample holds about 200,000 clones; around 78% are singletons and the top ten take around 2.8%. The specimen sequenced was peripheral blood. The source is a woman older than 75 with active or convalescent COVID-19. Each CDR3 is given with its conserved first and last residue. A D gene is named only where the DNA matches it firmly. Not all rows give a size; the values are once, few, many and, for expanded clones, a class.

J	V	size	D	CDR3	DNA
TRBJ2-6	TRBV18	-	TRBD1	CASSDRVGAGANVLTF	TGTGCCAGCTCAGACAGGGTGGGCGCTGGGGCCAACGTCCTGACTTTC
TRBJ1-2	TRBV7-2	-	-	CASSFPGFQGYTF	TGTGCCAGCAGCTTCCCCGGGTTTCAAGGCTACACCTTC
TRBJ2-3	TRBV24-1	-	-	CATWGVTASDTQYF	TGTGCCACCTGGGGAGTAACCGCGTCAGATACGCAGTATTTT
TRBJ1-2	TRBV28	-	TRBD1	CASSSGQVSSSGYTF	TGTGCCAGCAGTTCGGGACAGGTCTCTTCTTCTGGCTACACCTTC
TRBJ2-3	TRBV27	-	TRBD1	CASGDRGDTDTQYF	TGTGCCAGCGGGGACAGGGGGGACACAGATACGCAGTATTTT
TRBJ1-1	TRBV7-3	-	-	CASSPSGQEAFF	TGTGCCAGCAGCCCGTCGGGACAAGAAGCTTTCTTT
TRBJ2-7	TRBV3-1/TRBV3-2	-	-	CASSSSPSYEQYF	TGTGCCAGCAGCAGTAGCCCCTCCTACGAGCAGTACTTC
TRBJ1-4	TRBV6-5	-	-	CASTPQKSAAEKLFF	TGTGCCAGCACCCCGCAGAAATCCGCGGCTGAAAAACTGTTTTTT
TRBJ1-1	TRBV18	-	-	CASSPFERMNTEAFF	TGTGCCAGCTCACCATTCGAGAGGATGAACACTGAAGCTTTCTTT
TRBJ2-3	TRBV5-3	-	TRBD2	CARSRGVRDTQYF	TGTGCCAGAAGCCGGGGGGTTAGGGATACGCAGTATTTT
TRBJ2-2	TRBV7-6	medium-sized	TRBD2	CASSLGTIVSGGHNTGELFF	TGTGCCAGCAGCCTTGGTACTATCGTGAGCGGGGGGCACAACACCGGGGAGCTGTTTTTT
TRBJ2-5	TRBV5-1	-	-	CASSVQQGVETQYF	TGCGCCAGCAGCGTGCAACAGGGAGTAGAGACCCAGTACTTC
TRBJ2-7	TRBV29-1	few	-	CSVVGREYEQYF	TGCAGCGTTGTCGGCAGGGAATACGAGCAGTACTTC
TRBJ1-1	TRBV5-1	-	-	CASSVKAGETEAFF	TGCGCCAGCAGCGTGAAGGCAGGGGAAACTGAAGCTTTCTTT
TRBJ1-2	TRBV5-5	-	-	CASSFTDSRNYGYTF	TGTGCCAGCAGCTTTACTGACAGCCGGAACTATGGCTACACCTTC
TRBJ2-5	TRBV3-1/TRBV3-2	once	-	CASSQRGTQYF	TGTGCCAGCAGCCAACGGGGGACCCAGTACTTC
TRBJ2-7	TRBV2	-	TRBD2	CASSSSRGAYEQYF	TGTGCCAGCAGTAGTTCGCGGGGGGCCTACGAGCAGTACTTC
TRBJ2-1	TRBV11-3	-	TRBD2	CASSPPAGGGYNEQFF	TGTGCCAGCAGCCCACCAGCGGGGGGAGGCTACAATGAGCAGTTCTTC
TRBJ2-7	TRBV5-1	-	-	CASSSTGLANREQYF	TGCGCCAGCAGCTCCACGGGACTCGCAAACCGCGAGCAGTACTTC
TRBJ2-7	TRBV19	-	-	CASSSAGANYEQYF	TGTGCCAGTAGCTCAGCAGGGGCTAACTACGAGCAGTACTTC
TRBJ1-1	TRBV28	few	-	CASSTYDGGDTEAFF	TGTGCCAGCAGTACCTACGACGGGGGTGACACTGAAGCTTTCTTT
TRBJ1-6	TRBV5-4	-	-	CASSLPGGSPLHF	TGTGCCAGCAGCTTGCCGGGGGGTTCACCCCTCCACTTT
TRBJ1-4	TRBV6-6	-	-	CASSYQPGVTNEKLFF	TGTGCCAGCAGTTACCAACCAGGGGTGACTAATGAAAAACTGTTTTTT
TRBJ1-2	TRBV5-6	-	-	CASSLVRGLNYGYTF	TGTGCCAGCAGCCTGGTTCGGGGTCTGAACTATGGCTACACCTTC
TRBJ1-6	TRBV28	-	TRBD1	CASSFAQGVGGSPLHF	TGTGCCAGCAGTTTCGCGCAGGGGGTAGGGGGTTCACCCCTCCACTTT
TRBJ2-2	TRBV12-3/TRBV12-4	-	-	CASSLGRAGELFF	TGTGCCAGCAGTTTAGGGAGGGCCGGGGAGCTGTTTTTT
TRBJ1-4	TRBV2	-	-	CASSGTQGRVIEKLFF	TGTGCCAGCAGTGGAACCCAGGGGAGGGTGATTGAAAAACTGTTTTTT
TRBJ1-2	TRBV28	-	TRBD1	CATARVRGNGYTF	TGTGCCACCGCCAGGGTCAGGGGGAATGGCTACACCTTC
TRBJ1-2	TRBV5-4	-	-	CASSLAGAGSNYGYTF	TGTGCCAGCAGCTTGGCCGGGGCGGGGTCTAACTATGGCTACACCTTC
TRBJ2-5	TRBV5-4	-	TRBD2	CASWPSGLGETQYF	TGTGCCAGCTGGCCTAGCGGTTTAGGGGAGACCCAGTACTTC
TRBJ2-2	TRBV18	-	-	CASSNDRNTGELFF	TGTGCCAGCTCAAACGACAGAAACACCGGGGAGCTGTTTTTT
TRBJ2-2	TRBV5-1	-	TRBD1	CASSRGQGVTGELFF	TGCGCCAGCAGCCGCGGCCAGGGGGTAACCGGGGAGCTGTTTTTT
TRBJ1-1	TRBV28	once	-	CASSSLGGTEAFF	TGTGCCAGCAGTTCGCTCGGCGGTACTGAAGCTTTCTTT
TRBJ2-7	TRBV18	-	-	CASSLPGSPYEQYF	TGTGCCAGCTCACTACCGGGCAGCCCCTACGAGCAGTACTTC
TRBJ2-2	TRBV6-2/TRBV6-3	-	-	CASTPRGGGTGELFF	TGTGCCAGCACCCCAAGGGGAGGGGGGACCGGGGAGCTGTTTTTT
TRBJ2-7	TRBV5-1	-	TRBD2	CASSPGLAVSSYEQYF	TGCGCCAGCAGCCCAGGACTAGCGGTGAGCTCCTACGAGCAGTACTTC
TRBJ2-4	TRBV4-1	-	-	CASSQENIQYF	TGCGCCAGCAGCCAGGAGAACATTCAGTACTTC
TRBJ2-5	TRBV10-3	-	TRBD2	CAISGASGGGETQYF	TGTGCCATCAGTGGTGCTAGCGGGGGAGGTGAGACCCAGTACTTC
TRBJ2-3	TRBV7-9	once	-	CASSQFPRDYTQYF	TGTGCCAGCAGCCAATTCCCTCGAGACTATACGCAGTATTTT
TRBJ1-2	TRBV10-3	-	-	CAISESGDNLNYGYTF	TGTGCCATCAGTGAGTCGGGGGACAACTTGAACTATGGCTACACCTTC
TRBJ2-3	TRBV11-2	-	TRBD2	CASRKGLAGGSTDTQYF	TGTGCCAGCAGAAAGGGACTAGCGGGGGGTAGCACAGATACGCAGTATTTT
TRBJ1-3	TRBV5-1	-	-	CAASYREPLSGNTIYF	TGCGCCGCCAGCTACAGGGAGCCCCTCTCTGGAAACACCATATATTTT
TRBJ2-2	TRBV2	-	-	CASSAEGRNTGELFF	TGTGCCAGCAGTGCAGAGGGCAGGAACACCGGGGAGCTGTTTTTT
TRBJ1-5	TRBV7-6	few	-	CASSYTEDQPQHF	TGTGCCAGCAGCTACACAGAAGATCAGCCCCAGCATTTT
TRBJ2-1	TRBV19	-	-	CASSMSFSSYNEQFF	TGTGCCAGTAGTATGAGCTTTAGCTCCTACAATGAGCAGTTCTTC
TRBJ2-3	TRBV6-5	-	-	CASRSPRTDTQYF	TGTGCCAGCCGGTCCCCTCGCACAGATACGCAGTATTTT
TRBJ2-5	TRBV28	-	-	CASSLFTDTQETQYF	TGTGCCAGCAGTTTATTTACAGACACGCAAGAGACCCAGTACTTC
TRBJ1-6	TRBV2	-	-	CASSALSSYNSPLHF	TGTGCCAGCAGTGCCCTTAGCTCCTATAATTCACCCCTCCACTTT
TRBJ2-2	TRBV6-1	-	TRBD2	CASSEGSGGGTGELFF	TGTGCCAGCAGTGAAGGAAGCGGGGGAGGCACCGGGGAGCTGTTTTTT